This note documents a single TCR beta chain sequence. The antigen is unknown. The table came from immunoSEQ multiplex PCR; TCRdb's copy has only in-frame clones and leaves some out. This table holds more than 50,000 clones, roughly nine tenths found once. Separate from the approximately 720-subject first cohort, the 120-subject validation cohort was the one that the donors belonged to. V gave up 0 bases and J gave up 5 bases; unmatched junction bases: 8. Germline loops: CDR1 LNHDA, CDR2 SQIVND (reference sequence). The CDR3 length is 17 residues. This specimen comes from a study of cytomegalovirus exposure and HLA in healthy donors. General observations from the study: The finding came from a later analysis; first-cohort TCR clusters tended to co-occur in the 110 or so validation repertoires. The study listed roughly 160 cytomegalovirus-associated TCR beta chains.

The TCR originated in a woman aged 25 to 39 in good health and CMV-seronegative. Material: PBMCs. This rearrangement joins TRBV19 to TRBJ2-1; 9 nucleotides match TRBD2. CDR3 amino acids: CASSIDHAGGPHNEQFF. The CDR3 nucleotides read TGTGCCAGTAGTATAGATCACGCGGGAGGGCCCCACAATGAGCAGTTCTTC.